A single T cell receptor beta chain is shown here with its context. Its antigen is as yet unknown. The sample is drawn from a study of identical twins. Points from the study as a whole: Among beta out-of-frame sequences, excess sharing between twins appeared weaker.

Trimming pared 6 bases from V and 7 bases from J, leaving 22 bases between. Germline V CDR1 and CDR2: DFQATT, SNEGSKA (reference sequence). This CDR3 has 15 amino acids. TCRdb used MiXCR to reprocess the 5' RACE reads, holding one entry per CDR3 protein. Found here are around 1.7 million distinct CDR3 sequences, less than 40% of them singletons; the top ten hold 0.27%. V and J are TRBV20-1 and TRBJ2-1; perhaps D is TRBD1 or TRBD2 (5 bases each). The sample was cord blood. The clonotype comes from a newborn girl in good health. CDR3 sequence (DNA): TGCAGTGCAACTCGACAGCGGCCTCCTAGAAATGAGCAGTTCTTC. This translates into CSATRQRPPRNEQFF.